The clone carrying this T cell receptor (beta chain) was counted many times. Its antigen is not known. This specimen belongs to a study of glioma-infiltrating T cells. Findings and limits, study-wide: Very few CDR3 sequences were shared between tissue and blood.

Trimming took 3 bases from V and 7 from J; bases not matched to a gene: 7. Germline V lookup: CDR1 DFQATT, CDR2 SNEGSKA (reference sequence). The CDR3 consists of 14 residues. Amplification of TCR alpha and beta CDR3 regions from RNA used iRepertoire nested multiplex PCR. TCRdb called the multiplex PCR reads again in MiXCR, with one record for every CDR3 protein. The sample records some 100,000 distinct CDR3 sequences, less than 30% being singletons. The genes are TRBV20-1 and TRBJ1-5, with 9 bases aligning to TRBD1. Source material: glioma tissue, nonneoplastic brain tissue, or PBMCs (not recorded which). This receptor was taken from a human donor with low-grade glioma or glioblastoma, undergoing nonglioma brain surgery, or in good health (not recorded which). The CDR3 here is CSARRWTGDQPQHF. The CDR3 region has the DNA TGCAGTGCTAGGAGGTGGACAGGGGACCAGCCCCAGCATTTT.